The clone carrying this T cell receptor (beta chain) was counted only a few times. CDR3 size: 13 residues. With 7 bases clipped from V and 5 bases from J, the junction kept 11 bases outside the gene matches. The germline V gene has CDR1 SQVTM and CDR2 ANQGSEA. This entry comes from a study of cytomegalovirus exposure and HLA in healthy donors. Looking at the study overall: HLA-typed donors contributed 80 million or so unique TCRs, which were held in an early data release.

PCR involved 60 Vbeta and 13 Jbeta primers. Produced via immunoSEQ multiplex PCR; TCRdb's table is partial and in-frame only. The table records more than 200,000 clones, more than 70% of them present only once. This clonotype originated in a human donor in good health. The sample was PBMCs. This chain links TRBV29-1 with TRBJ2-7; 7 bases agree with TRBD1. The CDR3 here is CSGSQGSFDEQYF. The CDR3 region has the DNA TGCAGCGGTTCACAGGGGTCATTTGACGAGCAGTACTTC.